This T cell receptor (beta chain) comes out of a study of blood T cell repertoires in COVID-19. Study-level background: COVID-19 samples, acute and convalescent, were from the United States, Italy and Spain.

Study members were between 18 and 89 years old and lived in some 26 US regions. Cohort 3 donors counted as recovered after two negative PCRs, clearance, or resolved symptoms. Trimming cost V 5 bases and J 4 bases; bases outside gene matches: 13. The length of the CDR3 is 17 residues. Germline V gene sequence: CDR1 LGHNT, CDR2 FRNRAP. The protocol was immunoSEQ multiplex PCR, while the TCRdb copy is restricted to in-frame clones and leaves out a portion. The sample shows some 300,000 clones, about nine tenths of them seen only once. This sequence originates from a middle-aged woman who had recovered from COVID-19. The chain uses TRBV12-5 and TRBJ1-1, with 10 positions matching TRBD1. Sequencing was performed on PBMCs or T cells enriched from blood (not recorded which). CDR3 DNA: TGTGCTAGTGGTAGGGACAGGGGATTCGGGTCGGGCACTGAAGCTTTCTTT. Residues: CASGRDRGFGSGTEAFF.